The clone carrying this T cell receptor (beta chain) was recorded many times. The antigen is not known. This CDR3 has 14 amino acids. Germline V CDR1 and CDR2: DFQATT, SNEGSKA (reference sequence). V gave up 1 base and J gave up 2 bases, with 12 bases separating them. This sample was included in a study of T cell repertoires in cytomegalovirus infection. Overall study context: The public TCR beta signatures pointed to both CMV infection and matching HLA type.

Each CDR3 protein is one row after TCRdb ran MiXCR on the reads. The sample holds about 230,000 distinct CDR3 sequences, roughly 6.5% seen once. Study-level points and caveats: Ex vivo responses were dominated by HLA-C-restricted CMV-specific TCR beta clonotypes. Of the TCR beta families, the public ones yielded a cumulative frequency that identified carriers of CMV plus the relevant HLA.

This TCR came from a human donor in good health (CMV status not recorded). Some clones in this sample may be carry-over from other donors' samples. The chain couples TRBV20-1 to TRBJ2-7; tentative D call: TRBD2 (5 bases). The specimen was PBMCs. Written as DNA, the CDR3 is TGCAGTGCTAGAGTGTCGGGAAGACCCTACGAGCAGTACTTC. Its protein product is CSARVSGRPYEQYF.